The rows below give T cell receptor beta chains drawn from one sample of a study of early T cells in non-severe SARS-CoV-2 infection. TCRdb used MiXCR to reprocess the 5' RACE reads, holding one entry per CDR3 protein. The sample shows 70,000 to 85,000 distinct CDR3 sequences, about 12% of them seen only once. Sequenced: whole blood. The receptors were sampled from an adult who was a healthcare worker with PCR-confirmed SARS-CoV-2 infection or an uninfected control (not recorded which). Both conserved end residues are part of each CDR3. The D gene is left open where the match is weak. For some rows the clone size is stated as once, few or many, or as a class when expanded; others skip it.

J,length,D,size,V,CDR3
TRBJ1-5,13,-,many,TRBV6-5,CASSPDRFQPQHF
TRBJ2-1,15,-,many,TRBV2,CASSRGSPLYNEQFF
TRBJ2-4,12,TRBD1,-,TRBV28,CASVGQGGIQYF
TRBJ2-7,10,-,-,TRBV2,CATEDSEQYF
TRBJ2-7,18,TRBD2,many,TRBV18,CASSPLRTSGSYPYEQYF
TRBJ1-6,14,TRBD1,many,TRBV30,CAWSAPGQGPTLHF
TRBJ2-1,13,TRBD2,many,TRBV7-2,CASSRTSYNEQFF
TRBJ2-7,14,-,-,TRBV6-5,CASSAGISSHEQYF
TRBJ2-7,17,TRBD2,many,TRBV7-6,CASSLANEREPSVEQYF
TRBJ1-6,18,-,-,TRBV5-1,CASSLGRPRSFYNSPLHF
TRBJ1-1,13,-,-,TRBV29-1,CSVGQKMNTEAFF
TRBJ2-1,15,TRBD2,many,TRBV2,CASSEAGLAGTEEFF
TRBJ2-3,12,-,many,TRBV3-1,CASSSAPDTQYF
TRBJ2-7,14,-,once,TRBV27,CASSLAGSTYEQYF
TRBJ2-1,14,TRBD2,many,TRBV27,CASSSSGGPDEQFF
TRBJ1-1,16,-,many,TRBV6-6,CASSPRGGANLPLAFF
TRBJ2-7,15,-,-,TRBV11-2,CASSLDHDLRREQYF
TRBJ2-7,18,TRBD2,many,TRBV12-3/TRBV12-4,CASIHPPGREREGPEQYF
TRBJ1-2,14,TRBD1,few,TRBV2,CASRSTGTGLGYTF
TRBJ2-7,15,-,-,TRBV5-1,CASTIGADSSYEQYF
TRBJ2-7,14,-,few,TRBV25-1,CASGAAGNSYEQYF
TRBJ1-1,15,-,-,TRBV5-1,CASSLVTGMNTEAFF
TRBJ2-2,16,TRBD1,many,TRBV24-1,CATSEFNRGRTGELFF
TRBJ2-7,11,-,-,TRBV29-1,CSVLNNYEQYF